This T cell receptor beta chain derives from a study of cytomegalovirus exposure and HLA in healthy donors. Study findings and constraints: One cluster of highly shared sequence variants probably arose as a sequencing artifact. Immune exposure data for these donors was limited to CMV serostatus. A prior analysis recorded that most TCR beta V segments were productive about 90% or about 30% of the time. In a later analysis, common viral pathogens appeared linked to several of the most significant clusters.

The germline V gene has CDR1 SNHLY and CDR2 FYNNEI. V was trimmed by 2 bases and J by 3 bases, leaving 2 bases between them. The CDR3 loop spans 11 amino acids. Amplification used 60 Vbeta primers and 13 Jbeta primers. Using immunoSEQ multiplex PCR, the repertoire was profiled, and TCRdb retains in-frame clones only, with some absent. This sample has approximately 300,000 clones, with 80% found just once. Concerning this clone: As yet, its antigen is unknown.

The chain uses TRBV2 and TRBJ2-7; D unclear. Sequencing was performed on PBMCs. The receptor was derived from a girl aged 2-9 years in good health and CMV-seronegative. The CDR3 DNA reads TGTGCCAGCAGTGAATACTACGAGCAGTACTTC. Translated, it gives CASSEYYEQYF. Together with reference TRBV2 and TRBJ2-7, the CDR3 gives the full variable domain: EPEVTQTPSHQVTQMGQEVILRCVPISNHLYFYWYRQILGQKVEFLVSFYNNEISEKSEIFDDQFSVERPDGSNFTLKIRSTKLEDSAMYFCASSEYYEQYFGPGTRLTVT.